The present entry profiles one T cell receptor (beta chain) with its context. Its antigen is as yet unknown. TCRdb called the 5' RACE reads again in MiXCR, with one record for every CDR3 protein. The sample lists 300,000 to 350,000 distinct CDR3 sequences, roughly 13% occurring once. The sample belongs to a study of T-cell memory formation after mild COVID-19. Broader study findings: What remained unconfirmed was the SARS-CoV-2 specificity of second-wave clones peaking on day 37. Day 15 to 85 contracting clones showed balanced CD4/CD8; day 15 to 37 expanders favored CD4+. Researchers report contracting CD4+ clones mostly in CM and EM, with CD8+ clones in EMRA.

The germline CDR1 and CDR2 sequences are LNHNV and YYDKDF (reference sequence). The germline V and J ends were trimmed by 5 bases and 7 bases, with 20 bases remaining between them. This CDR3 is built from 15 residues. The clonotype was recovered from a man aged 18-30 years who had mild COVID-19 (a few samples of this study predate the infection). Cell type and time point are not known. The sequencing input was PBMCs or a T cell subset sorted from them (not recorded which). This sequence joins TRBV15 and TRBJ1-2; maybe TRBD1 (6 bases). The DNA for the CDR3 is TGTGCCACCAGCGGCTCGCGGGGGGCAGTGAGTGGCTACACCTTC. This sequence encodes CATSGSRGAVSGYTF.